Listed here is a single T cell receptor beta chain. Its antigen is undetermined. From blood, about 240-500 ng of genomic DNA served as TRB template. TRB rearrangements were amplified by multiplex PCR with BIOMED2 TRB-A/B primers. TCRdb redid the calling of the multiplex PCR reads with MiXCR, one entry per CDR3 protein. The sample records approximately 1,400 distinct CDR3 sequences, about 29% being singletons. The data were taken from a study of T and B cells in COVID-19 patients. About the research overall: COVID-19 patients gave peripheral blood either during active infection or after recovery. Recovered patients mostly had mild to moderate COVID-19 managed as outpatients.

The germline V gene encodes CDR1 SEHNR and CDR2 FQNEAQ (reference sequence). The CDR3 consists of 13 residues. Trimming removed 7 bases at V and 2 bases at J, with 10 bases between. Study results and caveats: Early severe-case samples and blood from mildly ill patients during symptoms were in short supply. There were 2,331 TCR clusters exclusive to the recovered cohort, fewer than 35 with low generation probability.

The V gene is TRBV7-9, the J gene TRBJ2-3, with D unresolved. This TCR was sampled from a human donor with active COVID-19. The material sequenced was blood. CDR3 DNA: TGTGCCAGCACCTCGGAGCTCACAGATACGCAGTATTTT. Protein sequence: CASTSELTDTQYF.